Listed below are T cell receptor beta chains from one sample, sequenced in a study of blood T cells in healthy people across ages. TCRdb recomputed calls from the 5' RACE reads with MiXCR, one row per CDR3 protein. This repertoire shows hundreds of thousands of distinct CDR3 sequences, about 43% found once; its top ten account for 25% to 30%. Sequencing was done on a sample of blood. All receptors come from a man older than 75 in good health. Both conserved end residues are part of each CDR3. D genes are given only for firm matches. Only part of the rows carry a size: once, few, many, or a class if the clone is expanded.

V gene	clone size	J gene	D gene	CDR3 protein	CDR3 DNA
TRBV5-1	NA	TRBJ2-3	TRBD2	CASSLATSGSRDTQYF	TGCGCCAGCAGCTTGGCCACTAGCGGGAGTAGAGATACGCAGTATTTT
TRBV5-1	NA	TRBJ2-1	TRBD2	CASSFGTSGSLYNEQFF	TGCGCCAGCAGCTTTGGGACTAGCGGGAGTCTGTACAATGAGCAGTTCTTC
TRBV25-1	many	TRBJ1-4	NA	CASSRGVGGEKLFF	TGTGCCAGCAGCCGGGGGGTCGGTGGAGAAAAACTGTTTTTT
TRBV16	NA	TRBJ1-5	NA	CASTPRGLNQPQHF	TGTGCCAGCACTCCACGGGGCCTCAATCAGCCCCAGCATTTT
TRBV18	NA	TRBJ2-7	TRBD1	CASSPRGQLPEQYF	TGTGCCAGCTCACCTCGGGGACAGCTTCCCGAGCAGTACTTC
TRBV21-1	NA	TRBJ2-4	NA	CASSIDRTGQGEDEQYF	TGTGCCAGCAGCATAGATCGGACAGGGCAAGGGGAAGATGAGCAGTACTTC
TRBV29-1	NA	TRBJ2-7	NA	CSVDGAVYEQYF	TGCAGCGTTGACGGGGCAGTCTACGAGCAGTACTTC
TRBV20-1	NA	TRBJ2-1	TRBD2	CSANDLRLARNEQFF	TGCAGTGCCAACGATTTAAGACTAGCGAGGAATGAGCAGTTCTTC
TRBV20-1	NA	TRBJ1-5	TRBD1	CSARDAGGQQPQHF	TGCAGTGCTAGAGATGCAGGGGGGCAACAGCCCCAGCATTTT
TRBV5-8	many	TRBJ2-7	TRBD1	CASSLVGTGSYEQYF	TGTGCCAGCAGCTTGGTAGGGACAGGGTCGTACGAGCAGTACTTC
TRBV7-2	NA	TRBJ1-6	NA	CASSQGVTNSPLHF	TGTGCCAGCAGCCAGGGAGTCACGAATTCACCCCTCCACTTT
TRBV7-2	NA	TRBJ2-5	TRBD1	CASSLPPGTGQETQYF	TGTGCCAGCAGCTTACCCCCCGGGACAGGACAAGAGACCCAGTACTTC
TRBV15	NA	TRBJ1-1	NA	CATSRERGGRAFF	TGTGCCACCAGCAGAGAACGGGGGGGACGAGCTTTCTTT
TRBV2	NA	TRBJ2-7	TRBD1	CASSQPGQRKSYEQYF	TGTGCCAGCAGTCAACCGGGACAGCGGAAGTCCTACGAGCAGTACTTC
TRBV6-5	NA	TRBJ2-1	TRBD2	CASSYSRGRAGSEQFF	TGTGCCAGCAGTTACTCCCGCGGGAGGGCCGGAAGTGAGCAGTTCTTC
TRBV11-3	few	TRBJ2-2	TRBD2	CASSLDLRGGPGGELFF	TGTGCCAGCAGCTTAGATTTGCGGGGAGGGCCCGGCGGGGAGCTGTTTTTT
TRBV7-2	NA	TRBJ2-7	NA	CASSLGTAGTYEQYF	TGTGCCAGCAGCTTAGGGACAGCGGGAACCTACGAGCAGTACTTC
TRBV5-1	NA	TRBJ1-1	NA	CASSWGQNTEAFF	TGCGCCAGCAGCTGGGGACAGAACACTGAAGCTTTCTTT
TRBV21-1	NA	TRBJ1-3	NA	CASSIDPWLSDPLSGNTIYF	TGTGCCAGCAGCATAGATCCCTGGCTCTCAGATCCCCTCTCTGGAAACACCATATATTTT
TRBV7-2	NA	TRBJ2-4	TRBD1	CASSHPTTGLKNIQYF	TGTGCCAGCAGCCACCCGACGACAGGGCTCAAAAACATTCAGTACTTC
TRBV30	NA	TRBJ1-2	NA	CAWSVRGGYGYTF	TGTGCCTGGAGTGTTAGGGGCGGCTATGGCTACACCTTC
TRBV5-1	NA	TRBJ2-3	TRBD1	CASSFGTGAHPSTDTQYF	TGCGCCAGCAGCTTCGGGACAGGAGCCCACCCTAGCACAGATACGCAGTATTTT
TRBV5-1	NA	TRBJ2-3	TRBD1	CASSLASGTGGTGTQYF	TGCGCCAGCAGCTTGGCGTCGGGGACAGGGGGCACAGGTACGCAGTATTTT
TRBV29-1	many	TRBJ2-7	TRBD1	CSAGTGHEQYF	TGCAGCGCGGGGACAGGGCACGAGCAGTACTTC
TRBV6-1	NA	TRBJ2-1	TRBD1	CASRRQGTGNEQFF	TGTGCCAGCAGGAGACAGGGTACGGGGAATGAGCAGTTCTTC
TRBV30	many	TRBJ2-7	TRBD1	CAWDRGYEQYF	TGTGCCTGGGACAGGGGCTACGAGCAGTACTTC
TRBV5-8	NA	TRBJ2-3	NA	CASSLTRGRTDTQYF	TGTGCCAGCAGCCTGACTAGGGGAAGAACAGATACGCAGTATTTT
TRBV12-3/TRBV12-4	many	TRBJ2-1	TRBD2	CASLPHGSPGLAGVEQFF	TGTGCCAGCCTCCCCCACGGCTCGCCGGGACTAGCGGGAGTAGAGCAGTTCTTC
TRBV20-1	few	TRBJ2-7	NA	CSARETGASYEQYF	TGCAGTGCTAGAGAAACAGGAGCATCCTACGAGCAGTACTTC
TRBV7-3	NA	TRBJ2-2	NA	CASSVGTAPGELFF	TGTGCCAGCAGTGTCGGGACGGCCCCCGGGGAGCTGTTTTTT
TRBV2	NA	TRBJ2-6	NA	CASRDVLSGANVLTF	TGTGCCAGCAGGGACGTCCTCTCTGGGGCCAACGTCCTGACTTTC
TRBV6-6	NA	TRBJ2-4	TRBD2	CASSREGLAKNIQYF	TGTGCCAGCAGTAGGGAGGGATTAGCCAAAAACATTCAGTACTTC
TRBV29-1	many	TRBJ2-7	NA	CSVESAYEQYF	TGCAGCGTTGAGTCAGCCTACGAGCAGTACTTC
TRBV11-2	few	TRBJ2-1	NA	CASSLNQGTVREQFF	TGTGCCAGCAGCTTAAACCAGGGGACGGTTAGGGAGCAGTTCTTC
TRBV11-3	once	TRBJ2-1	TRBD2	CASSLLLAGISEQFF	TGTGCCAGCAGCTTACTACTAGCGGGAATTTCTGAGCAGTTCTTC
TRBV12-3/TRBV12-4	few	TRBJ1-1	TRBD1	CASRPGGLNTEAFF	TGTGCCAGCAGACCAGGGGGCTTGAACACTGAAGCTTTCTTT
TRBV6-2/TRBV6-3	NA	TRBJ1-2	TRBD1	CASSYSRGLGYGYTF	TGTGCCAGCAGTTACTCGAGGGGGCTTGGCTATGGCTACACCTTC
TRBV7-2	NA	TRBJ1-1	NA	CASSTTGVANTEAFF	TGTGCCAGCAGCACGACAGGTGTCGCGAACACTGAAGCTTTCTTT
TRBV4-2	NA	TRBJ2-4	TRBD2	CASSRERTGTIKNIQYF	TGTGCCAGCAGCCGAGAACGGACCGGGACTATCAAAAACATTCAGTACTTC
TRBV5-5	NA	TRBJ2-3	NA	CASSSRSNTDTQYF	TGTGCCAGCAGCTCGCGGTCTAACACAGATACGCAGTATTTT
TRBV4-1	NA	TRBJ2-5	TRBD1	CASSPPGVTGVETQYF	TGCGCCAGCAGCCCTCCCGGCGTGACAGGGGTAGAGACCCAGTACTTC
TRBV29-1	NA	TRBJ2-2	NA	CSVRGTPNTGELFF	TGCAGCGTCAGAGGGACTCCGAACACCGGGGAGCTGTTTTTT
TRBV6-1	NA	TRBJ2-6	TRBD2	CASSRLAGPSGANVLTF	TGTGCCAGCAGCCGACTAGCGGGCCCCTCTGGGGCCAACGTCCTGACTTTC
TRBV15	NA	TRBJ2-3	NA	CATSRETGGPHLDTQYF	TGTGCCACCAGCAGAGAGACGGGGGGCCCGCATTTGGATACGCAGTATTTT
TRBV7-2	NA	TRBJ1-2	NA	CASSVPEGELGGYTF	TGTGCCAGCAGCGTACCCGAGGGCGAGTTAGGAGGCTACACCTTC
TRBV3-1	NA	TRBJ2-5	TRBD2	CASSPAGGGFQETQYF	TGTGCCAGCAGCCCCGCGGGGGGTGGGTTCCAAGAGACCCAGTACTTC
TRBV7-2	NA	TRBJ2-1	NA	CASSIYGSRSYNEQFF	TGTGCCAGCAGCATTTACGGATCTCGGTCCTACAATGAGCAGTTCTTC
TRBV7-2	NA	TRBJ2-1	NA	CASSLVRRVLSYNEQFF	TGTGCCAGCAGCTTAGTTAGGCGCGTTTTGTCCTACAATGAGCAGTTCTTC
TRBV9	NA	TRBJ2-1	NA	CASSVAPTPLYNEQFF	TGTGCCAGCAGCGTAGCTCCAACTCCCCTCTACAATGAGCAGTTCTTC
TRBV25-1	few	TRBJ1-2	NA	CASSDPSLPSRQRGYTF	TGTGCCAGCAGTGACCCATCCCTCCCTTCGAGGCAGAGAGGCTACACCTTC
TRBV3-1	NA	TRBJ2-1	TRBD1	CASSQEVGGQGLNEQFF	TGTGCCAGCAGCCAAGAGGTGGGTGGACAGGGCCTCAATGAGCAGTTCTTC
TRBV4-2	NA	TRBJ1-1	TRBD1	CASSQRDRGLANTEAFF	TGTGCCAGCAGCCAAAGGGACAGGGGGTTGGCGAACACTGAAGCTTTCTTT
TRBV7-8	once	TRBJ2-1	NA	CASSLTRVGNNEQFF	TGTGCCAGCAGCTTAACCCGCGTAGGGAACAATGAGCAGTTCTTC
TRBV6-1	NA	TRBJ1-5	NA	CASRPGQNNQPQHF	TGTGCCAGCAGACCTGGACAGAACAATCAGCCCCAGCATTTT
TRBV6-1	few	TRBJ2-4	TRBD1	CASSGTGGNIQYF	TGTGCCAGCAGTGGGACAGGGGGCAACATTCAGTACTTC
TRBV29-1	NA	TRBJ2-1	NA	CSVEEARGEQFF	TGCAGCGTTGAAGAGGCCCGAGGTGAGCAGTTCTTC
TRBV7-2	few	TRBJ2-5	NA	CASSPRVTETQYF	TGTGCCAGCAGCCCTCGGGTAACGGAGACCCAGTACTTC
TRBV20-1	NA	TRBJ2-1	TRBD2	CSASFAGTSGEQFF	TGCAGTGCTAGTTTTGCCGGGACTAGCGGGGAGCAGTTCTTC
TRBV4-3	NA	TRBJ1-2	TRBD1	CASSQDGQGRSGYTF	TGCGCCAGCAGCCAAGATGGACAGGGGCGAAGTGGCTACACCTTC
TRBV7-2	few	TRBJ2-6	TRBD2	CASSGGAGANVLTF	TGTGCCAGCAGCGGGGGGGCTGGGGCCAACGTCCTGACTTTC